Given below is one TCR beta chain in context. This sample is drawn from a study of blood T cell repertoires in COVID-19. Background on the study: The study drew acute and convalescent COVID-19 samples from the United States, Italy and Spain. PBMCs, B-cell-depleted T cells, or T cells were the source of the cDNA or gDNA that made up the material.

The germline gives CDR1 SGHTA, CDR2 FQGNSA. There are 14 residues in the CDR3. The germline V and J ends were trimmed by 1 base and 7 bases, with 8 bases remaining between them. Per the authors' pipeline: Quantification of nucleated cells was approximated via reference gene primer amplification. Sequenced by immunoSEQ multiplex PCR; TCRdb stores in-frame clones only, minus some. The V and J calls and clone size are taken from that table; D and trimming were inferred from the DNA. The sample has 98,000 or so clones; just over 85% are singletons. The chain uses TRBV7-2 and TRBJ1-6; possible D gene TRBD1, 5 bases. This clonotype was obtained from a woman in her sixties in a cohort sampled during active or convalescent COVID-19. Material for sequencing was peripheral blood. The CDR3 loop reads CASSLGAGNSPLHF. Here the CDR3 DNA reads TGTGCCAGCAGCTTAGGAGCAGGGAATTCACCCCTCCACTTT.